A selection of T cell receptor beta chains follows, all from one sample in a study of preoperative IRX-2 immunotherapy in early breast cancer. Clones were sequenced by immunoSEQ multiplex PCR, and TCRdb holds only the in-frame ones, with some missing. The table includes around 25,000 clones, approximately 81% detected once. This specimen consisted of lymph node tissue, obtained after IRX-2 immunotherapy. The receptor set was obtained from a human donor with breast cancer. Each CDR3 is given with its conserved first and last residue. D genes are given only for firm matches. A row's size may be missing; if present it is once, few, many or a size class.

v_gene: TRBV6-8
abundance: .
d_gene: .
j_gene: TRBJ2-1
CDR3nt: TGTGCCAGCATACACGGGCACAGCCTCATCTTTTACTACAATGAGCAGTTCTTC
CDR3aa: CASIHGHSLIFYYNEQFF

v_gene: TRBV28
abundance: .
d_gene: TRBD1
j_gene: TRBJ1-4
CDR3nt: TGTGCCAGCAGTTTAATGGTCGGGACAGTTAATGAAAAACTGTTTTTT
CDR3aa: CASSLMVGTVNEKLFF

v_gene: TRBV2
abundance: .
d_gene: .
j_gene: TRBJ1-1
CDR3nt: TGTGCCAGCAGTGAGGTTGAAAAACAGGGAGGCACTGAAGCTTTCTTT
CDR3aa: CASSEVEKQGGTEAFF

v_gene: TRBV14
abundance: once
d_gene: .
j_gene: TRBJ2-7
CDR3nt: TGTGCCAGCAGCCAAAAGGGCAGGGCGCTTGTAGACGAGCAGTACTTC
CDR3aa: CASSQKGRALVDEQYF

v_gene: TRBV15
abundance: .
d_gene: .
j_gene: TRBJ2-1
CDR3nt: TGTGCCACCAGCAGAGAATACTCCCTAGCAGCAGAGCAGTTCTTC
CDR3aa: CATSREYSLAAEQFF

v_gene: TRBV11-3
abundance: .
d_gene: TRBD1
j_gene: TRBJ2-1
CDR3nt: TGTGCCAGCTCGCCCCGGACAGGGGATTTAGATGAGCAGTTCTTC
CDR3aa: CASSPRTGDLDEQFF

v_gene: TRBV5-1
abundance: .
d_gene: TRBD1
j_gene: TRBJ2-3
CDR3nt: TGCGCCAGCAGCTCGACAGGGGCCGGCACAGATACGCAGTATTTT
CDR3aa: CASSSTGAGTDTQYF

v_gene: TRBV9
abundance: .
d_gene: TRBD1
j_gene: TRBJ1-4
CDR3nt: TGTGCCAGCAGGGGGGACAGGACTAATGAAAAACTGTTTTTT
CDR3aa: CASRGDRTNEKLFF

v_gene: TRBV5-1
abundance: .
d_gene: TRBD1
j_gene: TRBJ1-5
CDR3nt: TGCGCCAGCAGCTTGGAGGGGGCAGATGGCAATCAGCCCCAGCATTTT
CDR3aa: CASSLEGADGNQPQHF

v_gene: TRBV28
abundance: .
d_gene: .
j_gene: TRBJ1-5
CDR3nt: TGTGCCAGCAGTTCTCTCGACAAAAGCAATCAGCCCCAGCATTTT
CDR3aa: CASSSLDKSNQPQHF

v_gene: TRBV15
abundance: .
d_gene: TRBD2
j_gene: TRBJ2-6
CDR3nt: TGTGCCACCAGCAGAGAGACCTCCGGGACTAGCTCTTCTGGGGCCAACGTCCTGACTTTC
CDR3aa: CATSRETSGTSSSGANVLTF

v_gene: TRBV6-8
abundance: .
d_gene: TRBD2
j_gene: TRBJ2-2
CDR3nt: TGTGCCAGCGGGGGGTCCGGGAGCGGGAGCGGGGAGCTGTTTTTT
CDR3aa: CASGGSGSGSGELFF

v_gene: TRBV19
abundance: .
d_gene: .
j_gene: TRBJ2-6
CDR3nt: TGTGCCAGTAGCCTGCATCTCTCTGGGGCCAACGTCCTGACTTTC
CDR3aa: CASSLHLSGANVLTF

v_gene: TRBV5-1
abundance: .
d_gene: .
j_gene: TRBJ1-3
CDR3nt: TGCGCCAGCAGCGACTTGAGGACAGCCTCTGGAAACACCATATATTTT
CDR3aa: CASSDLRTASGNTIYF

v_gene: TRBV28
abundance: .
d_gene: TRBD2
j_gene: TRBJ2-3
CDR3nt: TGTGCCAGCAGTAAGGGAGGGACAGATACGCAGTATTTT
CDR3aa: CASSKGGTDTQYF

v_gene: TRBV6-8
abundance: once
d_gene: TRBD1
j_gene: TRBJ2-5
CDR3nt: TGTGCCTGCTCCAGGGGGCACGGAGAGACCCAGTACTTC
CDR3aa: CACSRGHGETQYF

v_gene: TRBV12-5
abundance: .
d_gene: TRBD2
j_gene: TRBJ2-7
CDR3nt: TGTGCCAGCACCACCGGACTAGCGGGAGTTCGGGAGCAGTACTTC
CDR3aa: CASTTGLAGVREQYF

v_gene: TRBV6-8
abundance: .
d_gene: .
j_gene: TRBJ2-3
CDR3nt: TGTGCCAGCAGTTACTCATGGGGGGACGCCTCGACAGATACGCAGTATTTT
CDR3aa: CASSYSWGDASTDTQYF